The 23 T cell receptor beta chains below all came from one sample that was sequenced in a study of T cells after yellow fever vaccination. TCRdb ran MiXCR on the 5' RACE reads and lists one entry per CDR3 protein. The table has almost 30,000 distinct CDR3 sequences, over 5% seen once. The sequenced sample was PBMCs, either bulk or a sorted T-cell subset (CD4+, CD8+, memory, or dextramer-sorted; not recorded which), obtained on the day of the yellow fever booster vaccination. These receptor sequences come from a man under 40 who received the YFV17D yellow fever vaccine.

This clonotype was picked up many times. The chain combines TRBV6-2 or TRBV6-3 with TRBJ2-7; 7 bases map to TRBD1. Germline V gene lookup returns CDR1 MNHEY and CDR2 SVGEGT. This CDR3 is built from 14 residues. V gave up 0 bases and J gave up 3 bases; unmatched junction bases: 2. The DNA for the CDR3 is TGTGCCAGCAGTTACTCGCCAGGGGGCTACGAGCAGTACTTC. Translated, it gives CASSYSPGGYEQYF.

In this sample, this clonotype turned up many times. The chain links TRBV5-1 to TRBJ2-5, with D perhaps being TRBD1 or TRBD2 (5 bases each). The CDR3 extends over 14 amino acids. The V end was cut by 0 bases, the J end by 3 bases, with 9 bases between. CDR1 is SGHRS and CDR2 is YFSETQ in the germline V gene. The CDR3 loop is CASSLGGFEETQYF. CDR3 in DNA: TGCGCCAGCAGCTTGGGGGGGTTTGAAGAGACCCAGTACTTC.

In this sample, this clonotype turned up many times. The J gene is TRBJ2-3, the V gene TRBV29-1, with 8 bases matching TRBD2. The CDR3 consists of 13 residues. With V trimmed by 0 bases and J by 6 bases, 2 bases remained unmatched. CDR1 is SQVTM and CDR2 is ANQGSEA in the germline V gene. CDR3 in DNA: TGCAGCGTTGAAGACGGGAGGGTGGATACGCAGTATTTT. Residues: CSVEDGRVDTQYF.

The CDR3 region is CASSQGKVAGNTIYF. CDR3 DNA: TGCGCCAGCAGCCAAGGAAAGGTGGCGGGAAACACCATATATTTT. The V call is TRBV4-3, the J call TRBJ1-3; no firm D call. Trimming took off 1 base at V and 4 bases at J, with 11 bases between the two ends. The CDR3 runs 15 residues. Germline CDR1 reads LGHNA; CDR2 reads YSLEER.

This clonotype occurred many times. J is TRBJ2-5 and V is TRBV5-1, with a possible D match to TRBD2 (5 bases). The CDR3 length is 14 residues. CDR1 is SGHRS and CDR2 is YFSETQ in the germline V gene. V gave up 0 bases and J gave up 4 bases, with 10 bases separating them. CDR3 region: CASSLVTAGETQYF. The CDR3 DNA is TGCGCCAGCAGCTTGGTGACGGCGGGAGAGACCCAGTACTTC.

This clonotype occurred a few times. V and J are TRBV20-1 and TRBJ1-2; D gene uncertain. The ends were cut back, 7 bases at V and 6 bases at J, with 24 bases in the middle. The CDR3 contains 15 residues. Germline V CDR1 and CDR2: DFQATT, SNEGSKA (reference sequence). The CDR3 reads CSVPLGFLLRNGYTF. The DNA of the CDR3 is TGCAGTGTCCCTTTAGGCTTCCTACTAAGGAATGGCTACACCTTC.

The chain recombines TRBV15 with TRBJ2-1; possible D gene TRBD2, 5 bases. V shed 5 bases and J shed 1 base, with 15 bases lying between them. The CDR3 loop spans 16 amino acids. Germline assignment: CDR1 LNHNV and CDR2 YYDKDF (reference sequence). Written as DNA, the CDR3 is TGTGCCACCAGCCTAGAGGGCGGGCCTTCCTACAATGAGCAGTTCTTC. It translates to CATSLEGGPSYNEQFF.

V usage is TRBV10-1 and J usage is TRBJ2-1; D unresolved. V lost 2 bases, J lost 2 bases, and 10 bases lay in between. The CDR3 length is 15 residues. CDR1 WNHNN and CDR2 SYGVQD come from the germline V gene (reference sequence). CDR3 in DNA: TGCGCCAGCAGTGAGGACACCTTTACCTACAATGAGCAGTTCTTC. Its protein product is CASSEDTFTYNEQFF.

In its sample, this clonotype was seen many times. The genes are TRBV20-1 and TRBJ2-5, with a tentative D call TRBD1 (6 bases). This CDR3 contains 18 residues. The V gene's germline CDR1 is DFQATT and CDR2 SNEGSKA (reference sequence). The germline V and J ends were trimmed by 5 bases and 5 bases, with 30 bases remaining between them. The CDR3 nucleotides read TGCAGTGCTGGGATTTCTGAGCGGACAGTCACTAGGTGGGAGACCCAGTACTTC. Translation gives CSAGISERTVTRWETQYF.

This clonotype was observed a single time. A read error may be the cause here, since a much bigger clone is one base away. This chain joins TRBV5-1 and TRBJ2-1, with 7 nucleotides matching TRBD2. The germline V gene has CDR1 SGHRS and CDR2 YFSETQ. This CDR3 has 15 amino acids. Trimming at V came to 4 bases and at J to 6 bases, leaving 10 bases not matched to a gene. The CDR3 bases are TGCGCCAGCAGCCCTGACGGGAGGAGTTTCAATGAGCAGTTCTTC. Protein sequence: CASSPDGRSFNEQFF.

This clonotype was seen many times. V usage is TRBV9 and J usage is TRBJ2-3; 14 nucleotides match TRBD2. After removal of 0 bases from V and 2 bases from J, the junction contained 5 bases not matched to a gene. Germline V lookup: CDR1 SGDLS, CDR2 YYNGEE. The CDR3 has 18 amino acids. CDR3 region: CASSVGGLAGGITDTQYF. The CDR3 DNA reads as TGTGCCAGCAGCGTAGGTGGACTAGCGGGAGGCATCACAGATACGCAGTATTTT.

This clonotype was recorded many times. The chain carries TRBV25-1 and TRBJ1-4; 7 bases agree with TRBD1. Germline lookup yields CDR1 MGHDK and CDR2 SYGVNS. This CDR3 has 15 residues. The V gene end was trimmed by 6 bases and the J gene end by 3 bases; junction bases not matched to a gene: 7. As DNA, the CDR3 is TGTGCCAGCAGACAGGGGCGTATTTCTAATGAAAAACTGTTTTTT. Its translation: CASRQGRISNEKLFF.

The sample holds many counts of this clonotype. The gene calls are TRBV6-1 and TRBJ2-5; D possibly corresponds to TRBD1 (6 bases). The CDR3 loop spans 15 amino acids. Germline-derived CDR1 and CDR2 are MNHNS and SASEGT. Between the trimmed V and J ends, which lost 5 bases and 0 bases, there was a span of 13 bases. CDR3 region: CASSKNDRNQETQYF. CDR3 DNA: TGTGCCAGCAGTAAAAATGACAGGAACCAAGAGACCCAGTACTTC.

The rearrangement links TRBV4-3 to TRBJ1-4; TRBD1 aligns across 7 bases. This CDR3 has 18 residues. V lost 4 bases, J lost 4 bases, and 15 bases stayed unmatched. CDR1 LGHNA and CDR2 YSLEER come from the germline V gene. CDR3 residues: CASSLGFVTGLGNEKLFF. In DNA, the CDR3 is TGCGCCAGCAGCCTTGGGTTCGTGACAGGGCTAGGTAATGAAAAACTGTTTTTT.

J is TRBJ2-7 and V is TRBV7-8; TRBD2 matches at 8 bases. This CDR3 has 15 residues. Trimming cost V 5 bases and J 0 bases; bases outside gene matches: 6. Germline CDR1 reads SGHVS; CDR2 reads FQNEAQ. CDR3 bases: TGTGCCAGCAGCCTACGGGGGGGTATCTCCTACGAGCAGTACTTC. Translation: CASSLRGGISYEQYF.

This clonotype was recorded at least ten times. The gene calls are TRBV12-3 or TRBV12-4 and TRBJ2-3; D ambiguous. This CDR3 spans 13 amino acids. V shed 3 bases and J shed 6 bases, with 10 bases lying between them. CDR3 bases: TGTGCCAGCAGTTTTCTTACGTCGGATACGCAGTATTTT. Residues: CASSFLTSDTQYF.

By share, this clonotype ranks as medium-sized. CDR3 protein: CATSDPGTGGEGEQFF. The CDR3 region has the DNA TGTGCCACCAGTGATCCCGGGACAGGGGGCGAAGGTGAGCAGTTCTTC. The rearrangement uses TRBV24-1 and TRBJ2-1, with TRBD1 matching over 12 bases. V was clipped by 3 bases and J by 9 bases; unmatched bases: 8. The CDR3 loop spans 16 amino acids. The germline gives CDR1 KGHDR, CDR2 SFDVKD.

This clonotype was counted between two and nine times. J is TRBJ2-3 and V is TRBV20-1, with 9 bases identical to TRBD2. The germline gives CDR1 DFQATT, CDR2 SNEGSKA (reference sequence). The CDR3 has 16 residues. Trimming at V came to 2 bases and at J to 7 bases, leaving 13 bases not matched to a gene. CDR3 DNA: TGCAGTGCTAGACCCGGACGGACTAGCGAAATAAATACGCAGTATTTT. This gives the protein CSARPGRTSEINTQYF.

This clonotype was found many times. The V gene is TRBV4-1, the J gene TRBJ2-7; the match to TRBD2 covers 10 bases. With V trimmed by 1 base and J by 3 bases, 3 bases remained unmatched. Per the germline V gene, CDR1 is MGHRA and CDR2 is YSYEKL. There are 15 residues in the CDR3. The CDR3 loop is CASSQGSSGSYEQYF. CDR3 nucleotides: TGCGCCAGCAGCCAAGGGTCTAGCGGGAGCTACGAGCAGTACTTC.

The CDR3 loop reads CSARDGQRPVRGANVLTF. The CDR3 coding sequence is TGCAGTGCTAGAGATGGGCAGCGTCCCGTGCGTGGGGCCAACGTCCTGACTTTC. The V and J genes are TRBV20-1 and TRBJ2-6; no clear D. Trimming took 0 bases from V and 3 from J, leaving 18 bases between them. The CDR3 spans 18 residues. Germline-derived CDR1 and CDR2 are DFQATT and SNEGSKA (reference sequence).

The genes are TRBV5-6 and TRBJ1-2, with 9 bases aligning to TRBD1. The germline V gene has CDR1 SGHDT and CDR2 YYEEEE. Trimming at V came to 3 bases and at J to 4 bases, leaving 1 base not matched to a gene. The CDR3 spans 13 residues. The CDR3, as DNA: TGTGCCAGCAGCTGGGGACAGGGCTATGGCTACACCTTC. Translation: CASSWGQGYGYTF.

This clonotype was counted ten times or more. The J gene is TRBJ2-5, the V gene TRBV28; no clear D gene. Trimming cost V 7 bases and J 5 bases, with 8 bases left between them. Per germline, CDR1 MDHEN and CDR2 SYDVKM. CDR3 length equals 11 residues. CDR3: CASTTTETQYF. CDR3 sequence (DNA): TGTGCCAGCACCACCACGGAGACCCAGTACTTC. Complete variable domain (other parts from reference TRBV28 and TRBJ2-5): DVKVTQSSRYLVKRTGEKVFLECVQDMDHENMFWYRQDPGLGLRLIYFSYDVKMKEKGDIPEGYSVSREKKERFSLILESASTNQTSMYLCASTTTETQYFGPGTRLLVL.

The sample holds many counts of this clonotype. The chain has TRBV5-5 and TRBJ1-2; weak D call: TRBD1 (5 bases). Looked up from germline, CDR1 is SGHKS and CDR2 is YYEKEE (reference sequence). Between the trimmed V and J ends, which lost 3 bases and 9 bases, there was a span of 18 bases. This CDR3 is built from 14 residues. The CDR3: CASSWTTGTRSYTF. The CDR3 DNA is TGTGCCAGCAGCTGGACCACAGGAACTAGGAGCTACACCTTC. The whole variable domain, filled in from reference TRBV5-5 and TRBJ1-2, reads DAGVTQSPTHLIKTRGQQVTLRCSPISGHKSVSWYQQVLGQGPQFIFQYYEKEERGRGNFPDRFSARQFPNYSSELNVNALLLGDSALYLCASSWTTGTRSYTFGSGTRLTVV.